Presented here are 23 T cell receptor beta chains from one specimen sequenced in a study of PD-1 blockade in classical Hodgkin lymphoma. The time point is: cycle 4 day 1 (C4D1), after 5 to 7 weeks of nivolumab. Exposure to brentuximab vedotin varied, and each patient had relapsed following autologous stem cell transplantation. Measured with immunoSEQ multiplex PCR; TCRdb has only the in-frame clones, and not every one. This table holds 99,000 or so clones, roughly 87% found once. The material was peripheral blood mononuclear cells (PBMCs), obtained before the fourth cycle of nivolumab. The receptors were gathered from a human donor with classical Hodgkin lymphoma.

This clone was found a few times. This chain links TRBV10-2 with TRBJ1-1, with unresolved D. The germline V gene has CDR1 WSHSY and CDR2 SAAADI. The CDR3 length is 12 residues. The ends were cut back, 6 bases at V and 0 bases at J, with 5 bases in the middle. The CDR3 nucleotides read TGCGCCAGCAGACAAATGAACACTGAAGCTTTCTTT. It encodes CASRQMNTEAFF.

The chain links TRBV11-2 to TRBJ2-7; 10 bases fit TRBD2. V gave up 4 bases and J gave up 4 bases; unmatched junction bases: 4. This CDR3 is built from 14 residues. Germline V gene sequence: CDR1 SGHAT, CDR2 FQNNGV. The CDR3 region is CASSYTSGKYEQYF. CDR3 coding DNA: TGTGCCAGCAGCTACACTAGCGGGAAATACGAGCAGTACTTC. Using reference TRBV11-2 and TRBJ2-7 for the parts outside the CDR3, the full variable domain is EAGVAQSPRYKIIEKRQSVAFWCNPISGHATLYWYQQILGQGPKLLIQFQNNGVVDDSQLPKDRFSAERLKGVDSTLKIQPAKLEDSAVYLCASSYTSGKYEQYFGPGTRLTVT.

This chain links TRBV18 with TRBJ1-5; D possibly corresponds to TRBD1 (5 bases). The length of the CDR3 is 18 residues. V shed 6 bases and J shed 0 bases, with 21 bases lying between them. Looked up from germline, CDR1 is KGHSH and CDR2 is LQKENI. In DNA form, the CDR3 reads TGTGCCAGCTCCTTCAGAGGGGCAGCCCTTTATAGCAATCAGCCCCAGCATTTT. Its translation is CASSFRGAALYSNQPQHF.

This rearrangement joins TRBV9 to TRBJ1-1; D gene ambiguous. Trimming took 4 bases from V and 7 from J, leaving 14 bases between them. The CDR3 is 13 amino acids. In germline, CDR1 is SGDLS, CDR2 YYNGEE. CDR3 nucleotides: TGTGCCAGCAGCACAGCCGGGAGACGTGAAGCTTTCTTT. Protein: CASSTAGRREAFF.

The count of this clone is one. The gene calls are TRBV2 and TRBJ1-2; 8 nucleotides align to TRBD1. The CDR3 totals 16 residues. V trimming: 4 bases; J trimming: 3 bases; junction bases outside the gene matches: 10. CDR1 SNHLY and CDR2 FYNNEI come from the germline V gene. The CDR3 reads CASSGAAGGQYYGYTF. CDR3 DNA sequence: TGTGCCAGCAGTGGCGCGGCAGGGGGCCAGTACTATGGCTACACCTTC.

This chain connects TRBV21-1 to TRBJ2-3. TRBV21-1 is noted as a pseudogene. The CDR3 runs 12 residues. CDR3 coding DNA: TGTGCCAGCTGCACGGGGCCAGATACGCAGTATTTT. It yields the protein CASCTGPDTQYF.

This clone has just a few counts. This chain joins TRBV29-1 and TRBJ2-3, with 8 positions matching TRBD1. Germline trimming cut 5 bases from V and 6 bases from J; bases unmatched to any gene: 16. CDR1 is SQVTM and CDR2 is ANQGSEA in the germline V gene. The CDR3 is 16 amino acids. This CDR3 is CSVPLRQGFTTDTQYF. DNA for the CDR3: TGCAGCGTTCCACTCAGACAGGGGTTCACAACGGATACGCAGTATTTT.

The gene calls are TRBV7-6 and TRBJ2-5; D remains ambiguous. The germline V and J ends were trimmed by 6 bases and 5 bases, with 19 bases remaining between them. The CDR3 covers 15 residues. Germline V gene sequence: CDR1 SGHVS, CDR2 FNYEAQ. CDR3 in amino acids: CASRSNSGKVETQYF. CDR3 nucleotides: TGTGCCAGCAGAAGCAACTCAGGCAAGGTGGAGACCCAGTACTTC.

The V gene is TRBV28, the J gene TRBJ1-1, with no clear D. CDR1 MDHEN and CDR2 SYDVKM come from the germline V gene. This CDR3 region has 18 residues. The ends were cut back, 5 bases at V and 0 bases at J, with 22 bases in the middle. As DNA, the CDR3 is TGTGCCAGCAGTCTTTTAGGCCCTAGGGTCCGACTGAACACTGAAGCTTTCTTT. Protein product: CASSLLGPRVRLNTEAFF.

V is TRBV6-5 and J is TRBJ1-2; D unresolved. The CDR3 has 13 amino acids. Germline loops: CDR1 MNHEY, CDR2 SVGAGI. The V gene lost 11 bases and the J gene lost 2 bases, with 15 bases spanning the gap. CDR3 in amino acids: CACGGGANYGYTF. The CDR3, as DNA: TGTGCCTGTGGTGGCGGAGCGAACTATGGCTACACCTTC.

The chain recombines TRBV6-6 with TRBJ2-2, with 8 bases identical to TRBD2. The germline CDR1 and CDR2 sequences are MNHNY and SVGAGI (reference sequence). The junction had 13 bases not matched to a gene; V was cut back by 5 bases and J by 8 bases. The CDR3 extends over 16 amino acids. CDR3 region: CASSLLADHPRGELFF. In DNA, the CDR3 is TGTGCCAGCAGTCTACTAGCGGACCATCCACGGGGGGAGCTGTTTTTT.

The chain uses TRBV5-6 and TRBJ2-7; 8 bases match TRBD1. The CDR3 length is 14 residues. Per the germline V gene, CDR1 is SGHDT and CDR2 is YYEEEE. V was clipped by 3 bases and J by 5 bases; unmatched bases: 7. This CDR3 reads CASSSQGVMDEQYF. CDR3 nucleotide sequence: TGTGCCAGCAGCTCACAGGGGGTAATGGACGAGCAGTACTTC. The entire variable domain, with the rest obtained from reference TRBV5-6 and TRBJ2-7, is as follows: DAGVTQSPTHLIKTRGQQVTLRCSPKSGHDTVSWYQQALGQGPQFIFQYYEEEERQRGNFPDRFSGHQFPNYSSELNVNALLLGDSALYLCASSSQGVMDEQYFGPGTRLTVT.

This chain joins TRBV19 and TRBJ1-3; possible D gene TRBD1, 5 bases. Germline CDR1 is LNHDA and CDR2 is SQIVND (reference sequence). Trimming took off 2 bases at V and 8 bases at J, with 13 bases between the two ends. The CDR3 covers 14 residues. The CDR3 loop is CASSIRGKSDTIYF. The CDR3 region has the DNA TGTGCCAGTAGTATACGGGGGAAGTCAGACACCATATATTTT. Variable domain in full (rest from reference TRBV19 and TRBJ1-3): DGGITQSPKYLFRKEGQNVTLSCEQNLNHDAMYWYRQDPGQGLRLIYYSQIVNDFQKGDIAEGYSVSREKKESFPLTVTSAQKNPTAFYLCASSIRGKSDTIYFGEGSWLTVV.

The V call is TRBV30, the J call TRBJ1-1, with D hard to call. CDR3 size: 11 residues. Trimming pared 0 bases from V and 8 bases from J, leaving 7 bases between. The germline CDR1 and CDR2 sequences are GTSNPN and SVGIG (reference sequence). This CDR3 reads CAWSVFREAFF. The CDR3 DNA reads TGTGCCTGGAGTGTATTCAGGGAAGCTTTCTTT. Variable domain in full (rest from reference TRBV30 and TRBJ1-1): SQTIHQWPATLVQPVGSPLSLECTVEGTSNPNLYWYRQAAGRGLQLLFYSVGIGQISSEVPQNLSASRPQDRQFILSSKKLLLSDSGFYLCAWSVFREAFFGQGTRLTVV.

This sequence joins TRBV19 and TRBJ2-1; D gene ambiguous. This CDR3 comprises 13 residues. V lost 5 bases, J lost 5 bases, and 10 bases lay in between. Germline assignment: CDR1 LNHDA and CDR2 SQIVND (reference sequence). The CDR3 bases are TGTGCCAGTAGTGTGGACGGAGACAATGAGCAGTTCTTC. It codes for CASSVDGDNEQFF.

J is TRBJ1-1 and V is TRBV28, with a tentative D call TRBD1 (5 bases). V shed 3 bases and J shed 6 bases, with 14 bases lying between them. Germline lookup yields CDR1 MDHEN and CDR2 SYDVKM. The CDR3 loop spans 14 amino acids. For the CDR3, the DNA is TGTGCCAGCAGTTTCCTGGCTAGCAGGGCTGAAGCTTTCTTT. It yields the protein CASSFLASRAEAFF. Using reference TRBV28 and TRBJ1-1 for the parts outside the CDR3, the full variable domain is DVKVTQSSRYLVKRTGEKVFLECVQDMDHENMFWYRQDPGLGLRLIYFSYDVKMKEKGDIPEGYSVSREKKERFSLILESASTNQTSMYLCASSFLASRAEAFFGQGTRLTVV.

The chain couples TRBV6-1 to TRBJ2-1; TRBD2 matches 8 bases. V shed 0 bases and J 6 bases; nucleotides not matched to a gene: 16. The CDR3 has 19 amino acids. Germline V gene lookup returns CDR1 MNHNS and CDR2 SASEGT. This CDR3 is CASSEAFFSALAEFNEQFF. CDR3 DNA: TGTGCCAGCAGTGAAGCCTTTTTTTCGGCACTAGCGGAGTTCAATGAGCAGTTCTTC.

The chain is built from TRBV6-5 and TRBJ2-1; D gene unclear. The CDR3 runs 13 residues. Germline V CDR1 and CDR2: MNHEY, SVGAGI. V was cut by 6 bases and J by 3 bases, with 9 bases left in between. CDR3 amino acids: CASRAADYNEQFF. CDR3 nucleotide sequence: TGTGCCAGCAGAGCCGCGGACTACAATGAGCAGTTCTTC.

V and J are TRBV7-6 and TRBJ2-5; D is unclear. Germline V gene lookup returns CDR1 SGHVS and CDR2 FNYEAQ. V lost 6 bases and J 1 base, leaving 3 bases between the germline ends. CDR3 length: 11 amino acids. CDR3 protein: CASSFQETQYF. CDR3 bases: TGTGCCAGCAGTTTCCAAGAGACCCAGTACTTC. Full variable domain (outside the CDR3, taken from reference TRBV7-6 and TRBJ2-5): GAGVSQSPRYKVTKRGQDVALRCDPISGHVSLYWYRQALGQGPEFLTYFNYEAQQDKSGLPNDRFSAERPEGSISTLTIQRTEQRDSAMYRCASSFQETQYFGPGTRLLVL.

The chain couples TRBV6-1 to TRBJ2-2, with 9 bases identical to TRBD2. This CDR3 has 13 amino acids. Trimming at V came to 6 bases and at J to 6 bases, leaving 2 bases not matched to a gene. Germline V CDR1 and CDR2: MNHNS, SASEGT. CDR3 region: CASRREGSGELFF. CDR3 nucleotide sequence: TGTGCCAGCAGGCGGGAGGGTTCCGGGGAGCTGTTTTTT.

This clone showed up just a few times. The rearrangement uses TRBV6-6 and TRBJ1-2; D is possibly TRBD1 (5 bases). CDR3 length: 15 amino acids. CDR1 MNHNY and CDR2 SVGAGI come from the germline V gene (reference sequence). Deletions cut 0 bases from V and 8 bases from J, with 16 bases between. The DNA of the CDR3 is TGTGCCAGCAGTTACTCGGGACGCCCGTCGGACGGCTACACCTTC. Translated, it gives CASSYSGRPSDGYTF.

CDR3 nucleotides: TGTGCCAGCAGCTCTCCTAGGCGGGAGAGGGGGCTGAACACCGGGGAGCTGTTTTTT. This translates into CASSSPRRERGLNTGELFF. The V gene is TRBV7-9, the J gene TRBJ2-2, with D tentatively TRBD1 or TRBD2 (7 bases each). Germline V gene lookup returns CDR1 SEHNR and CDR2 FQNEAQ (reference sequence). Trimming cost V 4 bases and J 1 base, with 22 bases left between them. The CDR3 runs to 19 residues.

This clone was recorded many times. Other DNA sequences in the same sample also yield this CDR3. The rearrangement links TRBV5-1 to TRBJ2-7; 7 bases agree with TRBD1. Germline V gene lookup returns CDR1 SGHRS and CDR2 YFSETQ. This CDR3 region has 14 residues. J lost 2 bases, V lost 4 bases, and 6 bases had no gene match. Written as DNA, the CDR3 is TGCGCCAGCAGCCCAACCGGACAGGCCTACGAGCAGTACTTC. Its protein is CASSPTGQAYEQYF.